The 13 T cell receptor beta chains in this list originate from one sample, sequenced in a study of T cell changes during pregnancy in multiple sclerosis. Here immunoSEQ multiplex PCR was the method, and the copy in TCRdb shows in-frame clones only, minus some. Of about 3,500 clones in the sample, under 90% were seen once. Sequencing was performed on CD8+ T cells from peripheral blood mononuclear cells, taken in the first trimester of pregnancy. These receptor sequences come from a female donor in good health, enrolled as a control in a pregnancy study.

The J gene is TRBJ2-7, the V gene TRBV5-6; D unclear. This CDR3 is 14 amino acids long. The V gene lost 1 base and the J gene lost 0 bases, with 8 bases spanning the gap. CDR1 and CDR2 from the germline V gene are SGHDT and YYEEEE. The CDR3 coding sequence is TGTGCCAGCAGCTTGACCCTCAGCTCCTACGAGCAGTACTTC. Its protein is CASSLTLSSYEQYF.

This sequence joins TRBV6-1 and TRBJ1-1, with 7 bases fitting TRBD1. V lost 7 bases, J lost 2 bases, and 10 bases stayed unmatched. Germline V lookup: CDR1 MNHNS, CDR2 SASEGT. This CDR3 is 15 amino acids long. The CDR3 sequence: CASMNPGQINTEAFF. CDR3 DNA: TGTGCCAGCATGAACCCGGGACAGATAAACACTGAAGCTTTCTTT.

This clone was recorded only once. The V gene is TRBV2, the J gene TRBJ2-3; D might be TRBD2 (6 bases). CDR1 and CDR2 (germline): SNHLY, FYNNEI. The CDR3 totals 16 residues. Deletions cut 5 bases from V and 3 bases from J, with 18 bases between. In DNA form, the CDR3 reads TGTGCCAGCAGTCTTGGGGCTAGCGATATGACAGATACGCAGTATTTT. Its protein product is CASSLGASDMTDTQYF.

The gene calls are TRBV5-4 and TRBJ2-5; tentatively, D is TRBD1 (6 bases). The V end lost 2 bases, the J end lost 1 base, and 12 bases lay between the germline ends. Germline V gives CDR1 SGHNT, CDR2 YYREEE (reference sequence). CDR3 length equals 15 residues. The CDR3 protein is CASSFRGGTQETQYF. In DNA, the CDR3 is TGTGCCAGCAGCTTTCGAGGGGGAACCCAAGAGACCCAGTACTTC.

The V gene is TRBV27, the J gene TRBJ1-5; perhaps TRBD1 as D (5 bases). The V end lost 6 bases, the J end lost 1 base, and 13 bases lay between the germline ends. The germline V gene encodes CDR1 MNHEY and CDR2 SMNVEV (reference sequence). The CDR3 length is 15 residues. The CDR3 sequence: CASRAGRGSNQPQHF. CDR3 sequence (DNA): TGTGCCAGCAGGGCGGGACGGGGGAGCAATCAGCCCCAGCATTTT.

The count of this clone is one. This rearrangement joins TRBV9 to TRBJ2-1; perhaps TRBD1 as D (5 bases). Germline assignment: CDR1 SGDLS and CDR2 YYNGEE. The CDR3 spans 16 residues. V lost 0 bases to trimming and J lost 5 bases, with 15 bases between them. The CDR3 reads CASSVDMFDRDNEQFF. DNA of the CDR3: TGTGCCAGCAGCGTAGATATGTTTGACAGAGACAATGAGCAGTTCTTC.

This clone was observed once. The rearrangement uses TRBV6-1 and TRBJ2-5; D gene uncertain. Gene TRBJ2-7 matches the end of the DNA better, so the J call may be wrong. CDR3 length: 10 amino acids. CDR1 and CDR2 from the germline V gene are MNHNS and SASEGT. In DNA form, the CDR3 reads TGTGCCAGCAGCCTCTACGAGCAGTACTTC. It specifies CASSLYEQYF.

The chain is built from TRBV19 and TRBJ2-1, with 8 positions matching TRBD1. This CDR3 comprises 15 residues. J lost 0 bases, V lost 5 bases, and 3 bases had no gene match. The germline CDR1 and CDR2 sequences are LNHDA and SQIVND (reference sequence). In DNA form, the CDR3 reads TGTGCCAGTAGTGGACAGGGAGGCTCCTACAATGAGCAGTTCTTC. Protein product: CASSGQGGSYNEQFF.

The V call is TRBV10-3, the J call TRBJ2-2; 11 bases agree with TRBD1. The length of the CDR3 is 18 residues. The V gene's germline CDR1 is ENHRY and CDR2 SYGVKD. V lost 4 bases and J lost 6; bases outside the gene matches: 13. CDR3 in amino acids: CAISGTSAGTGGAGELFF. The CDR3 nucleotides read TGTGCCATCAGTGGAACCTCCGCCGGGACAGGGGGAGCCGGGGAGCTGTTTTTT.

V is TRBV30 and J is TRBJ1-6; 7 bases line up with TRBD1. With 8 bases clipped from V and 10 bases from J, the junction kept 11 bases outside the gene matches. CDR1 is GTSNPN, CDR2 SVGIG, per germline (reference sequence). This CDR3 comprises 13 residues. The CDR3 is CATKEGGLSPLHF. The DNA of the CDR3 is TGTGCCACGAAAGAAGGGGGCTTATCACCCCTCCACTTT.

This rearrangement joins TRBV13 to TRBJ2-1; 12 bases map to TRBD2. V trimming: 3 bases; J trimming: 1 base; junction bases outside the gene matches: 4. The CDR3 is 17 amino acids. CDR1 and CDR2 (germline): PRHDT, FYEKMQ (reference sequence). CDR3 residues: CASSFTSGRLSYNEQFF. CDR3 nucleotides: TGTGCCAGCAGCTTTACTAGCGGGAGGTTGTCCTACAATGAGCAGTTCTTC. The whole variable domain, remainder taken from reference TRBV13 and TRBJ2-1, is AAGVIQSPRHLIKEKRETATLKCYPIPRHDTVYWYQQGPGQDPQFLISFYEKMQSDKGSIPDRFSAQQFSDYHSELNMSSLELGDSALYFCASSFTSGRLSYNEQFFGPGTRLTVL.

The rearrangement links TRBV29-1 to TRBJ2-1, with 13 bases aligning to TRBD2. Trimming cost V 6 bases and J 3 bases; bases outside gene matches: 8. Germline V gene data show CDR1 as SQVTM and CDR2 as ANQGSEA. The CDR3 totals 16 residues. Here the CDR3 DNA reads TGCAGCGTCCGCGGACTAGCGGGAGTTTTCTACAATGAGCAGTTCTTC. This gives the protein CSVRGLAGVFYNEQFF.

The chain has TRBV11-2 and TRBJ2-7, with 11 bases identical to TRBD1. Germline CDR1 is SGHAT and CDR2 is FQNNGV. The CDR3 sequence is 15 residues long. The V segment lost 4 bases and the J segment 4 bases; nucleotides outside the gene matches: 6. CDR3 residues: CASSYTGTGGYEQYF. Here the CDR3 DNA reads TGTGCCAGCAGCTACACCGGGACAGGGGGGTACGAGCAGTACTTC.